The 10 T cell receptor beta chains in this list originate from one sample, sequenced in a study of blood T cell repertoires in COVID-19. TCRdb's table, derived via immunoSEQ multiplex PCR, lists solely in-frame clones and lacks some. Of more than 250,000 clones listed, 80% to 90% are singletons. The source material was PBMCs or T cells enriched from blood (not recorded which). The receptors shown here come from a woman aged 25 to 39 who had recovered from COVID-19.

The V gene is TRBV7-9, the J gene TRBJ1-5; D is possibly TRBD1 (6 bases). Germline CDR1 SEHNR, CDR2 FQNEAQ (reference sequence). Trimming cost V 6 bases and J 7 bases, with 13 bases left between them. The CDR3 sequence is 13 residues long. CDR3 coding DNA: TGTGCCAGCAGACAGGGTGGAGGACAGCCCCAGCATTTT. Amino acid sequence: CASRQGGGQPQHF. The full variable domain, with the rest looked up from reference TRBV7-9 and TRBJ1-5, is DTGVSQNPRHKITKRGQNVTFRCDPISEHNRLYWYRQTLGQGPEFLTYFQNEAQLEKSRLLSDRFSAERPKGSFSTLEIQRTEQGDSAMYLCASRQGGGQPQHFGDGTRLSIL.

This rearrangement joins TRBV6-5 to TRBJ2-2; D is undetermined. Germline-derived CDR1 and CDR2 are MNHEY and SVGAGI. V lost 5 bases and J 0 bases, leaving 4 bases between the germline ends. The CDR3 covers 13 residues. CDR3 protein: CASSRANTGELFF. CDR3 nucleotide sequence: TGTGCCAGCAGTCGGGCGAACACCGGGGAGCTGTTTTTT.

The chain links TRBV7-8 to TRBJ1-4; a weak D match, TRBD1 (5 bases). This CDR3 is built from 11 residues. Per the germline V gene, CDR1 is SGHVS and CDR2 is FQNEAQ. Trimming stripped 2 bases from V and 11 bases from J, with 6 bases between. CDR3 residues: CASSLRGKLFF. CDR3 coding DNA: TGTGCCAGCAGCTTACGGGGGAAACTGTTTTTT.

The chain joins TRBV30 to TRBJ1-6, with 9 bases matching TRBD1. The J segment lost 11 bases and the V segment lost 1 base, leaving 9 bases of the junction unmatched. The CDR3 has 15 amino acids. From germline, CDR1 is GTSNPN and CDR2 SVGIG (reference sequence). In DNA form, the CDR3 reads TGTGCCTGGAGTGATGCGGGACAGGGCTGGGCACCCCTCCACTTT. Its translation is CAWSDAGQGWAPLHF.

The CDR3 sequence: CASSLSSGGEGETQYF. CDR3 bases: TGTGCCAGCAGCCTAAGTAGCGGGGGGGAGGGAGAGACCCAGTACTTC. The V call is TRBV7-6, the J call TRBJ2-5; 11 bases are a match to TRBD2. The ends lost 5 bases at V and 4 bases at J; junction bases unmatched: 9. Germline V CDR1 and CDR2: SGHVS, FNYEAQ. There are 16 residues in the CDR3.

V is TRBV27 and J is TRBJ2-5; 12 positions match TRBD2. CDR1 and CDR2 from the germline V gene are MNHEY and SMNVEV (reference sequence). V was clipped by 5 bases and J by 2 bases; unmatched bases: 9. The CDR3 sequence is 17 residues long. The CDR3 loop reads CASSPIRTSGVQETQYF. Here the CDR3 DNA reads TGTGCCAGCAGTCCAATAAGGACTAGCGGGGTACAAGAGACCCAGTACTTC.

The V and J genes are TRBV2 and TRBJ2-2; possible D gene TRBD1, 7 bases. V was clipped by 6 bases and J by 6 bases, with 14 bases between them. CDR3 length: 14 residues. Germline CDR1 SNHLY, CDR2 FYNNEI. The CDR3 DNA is TGTGCCAGCAGGCGGGACAGTGAAGCCGGGGAGCTGTTTTTT. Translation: CASRRDSEAGELFF.

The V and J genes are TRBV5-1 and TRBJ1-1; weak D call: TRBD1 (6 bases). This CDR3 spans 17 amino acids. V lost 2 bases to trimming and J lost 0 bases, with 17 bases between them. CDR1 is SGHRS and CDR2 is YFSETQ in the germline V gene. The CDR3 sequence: CASSFVDVGHMNTEAFF. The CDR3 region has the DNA TGCGCCAGCAGCTTCGTGGATGTGGGACACATGAACACTGAAGCTTTCTTT.

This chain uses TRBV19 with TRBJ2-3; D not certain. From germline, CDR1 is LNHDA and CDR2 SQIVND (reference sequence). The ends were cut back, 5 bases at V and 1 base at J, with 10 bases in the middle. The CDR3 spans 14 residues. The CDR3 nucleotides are TGTGCCAGTAGTTGGAGCACGGGCACAGATACGCAGTATTTT. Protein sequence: CASSWSTGTDTQYF.

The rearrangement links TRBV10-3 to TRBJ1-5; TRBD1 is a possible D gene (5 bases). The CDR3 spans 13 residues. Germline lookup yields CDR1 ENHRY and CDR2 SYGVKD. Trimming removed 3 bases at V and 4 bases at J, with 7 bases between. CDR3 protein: CAISDRGNQPQHF. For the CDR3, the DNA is TGTGCCATCAGTGACCGGGGGAATCAGCCCCAGCATTTT.